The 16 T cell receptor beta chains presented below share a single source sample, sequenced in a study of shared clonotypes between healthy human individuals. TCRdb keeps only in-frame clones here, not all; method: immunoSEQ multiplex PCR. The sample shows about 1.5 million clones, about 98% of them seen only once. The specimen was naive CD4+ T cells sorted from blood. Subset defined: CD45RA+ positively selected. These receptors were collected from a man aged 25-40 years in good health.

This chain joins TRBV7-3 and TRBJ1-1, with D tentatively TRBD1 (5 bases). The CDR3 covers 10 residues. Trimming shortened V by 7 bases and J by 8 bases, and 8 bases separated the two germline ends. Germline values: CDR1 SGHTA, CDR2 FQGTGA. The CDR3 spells CASTGTEAFF. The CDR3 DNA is TGTGCCAGCACCGGGACCGAAGCTTTCTTT. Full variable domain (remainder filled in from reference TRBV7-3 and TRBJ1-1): GAGVSQTPSNKVTEKGKYVELRCDPISGHTALYWYRQSLGQGPEFLIYFQGTGAADDSGLPNDRFFAVRPEGSVSTLKIQRTERGDSAVYLCASTGTEAFFGQGTRLTVV.

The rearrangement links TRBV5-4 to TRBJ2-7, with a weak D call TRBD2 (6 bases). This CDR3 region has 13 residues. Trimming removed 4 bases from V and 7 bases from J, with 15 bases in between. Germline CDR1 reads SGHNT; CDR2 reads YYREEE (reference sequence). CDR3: CASSAVAAGEQYF. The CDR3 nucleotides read TGTGCCAGCAGCGCAGTAGCGGCGGGAGAGCAGTACTTC.

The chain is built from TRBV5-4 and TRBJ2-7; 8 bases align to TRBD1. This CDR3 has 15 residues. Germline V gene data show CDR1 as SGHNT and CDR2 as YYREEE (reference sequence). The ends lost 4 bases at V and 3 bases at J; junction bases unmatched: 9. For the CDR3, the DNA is TGTGCCAGCAGCCCTTCTGGGGGACAGGACTACGAGCAGTACTTC. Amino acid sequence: CASSPSGGQDYEQYF.

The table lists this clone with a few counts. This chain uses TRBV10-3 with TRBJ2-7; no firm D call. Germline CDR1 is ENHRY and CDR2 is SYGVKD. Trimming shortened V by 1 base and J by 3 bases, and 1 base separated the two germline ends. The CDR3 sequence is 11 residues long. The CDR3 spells CAISEFYEQYF. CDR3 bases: TGTGCCATCAGTGAGTTCTACGAGCAGTACTTC.

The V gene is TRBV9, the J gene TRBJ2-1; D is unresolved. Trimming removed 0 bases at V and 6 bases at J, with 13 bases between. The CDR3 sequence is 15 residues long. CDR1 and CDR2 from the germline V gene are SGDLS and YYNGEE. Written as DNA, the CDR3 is TGTGCCAGCAGCGTAGACCCCTCCCCAGGCAATGAGCAGTTCTTC. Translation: CASSVDPSPGNEQFF.

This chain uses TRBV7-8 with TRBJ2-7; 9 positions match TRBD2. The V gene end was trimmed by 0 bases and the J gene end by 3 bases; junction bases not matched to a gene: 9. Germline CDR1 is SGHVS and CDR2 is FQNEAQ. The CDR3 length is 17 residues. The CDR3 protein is CASSLAILAGTFYEQYF. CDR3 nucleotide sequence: TGTGCCAGCAGCTTAGCGATCCTAGCGGGAACGTTCTACGAGCAGTACTTC.

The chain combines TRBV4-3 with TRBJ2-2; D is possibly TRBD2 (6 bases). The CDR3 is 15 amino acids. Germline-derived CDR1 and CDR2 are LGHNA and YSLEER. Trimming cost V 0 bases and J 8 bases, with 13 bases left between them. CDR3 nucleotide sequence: TGCGCCAGCAGCCAAGATCGAGGAGGGGCGGGGGAGCTGTTTTTT. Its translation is CASSQDRGGAGELFF.

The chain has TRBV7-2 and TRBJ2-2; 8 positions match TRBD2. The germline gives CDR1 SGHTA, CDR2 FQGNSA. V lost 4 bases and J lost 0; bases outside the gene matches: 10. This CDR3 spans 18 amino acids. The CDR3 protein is CASSSGLAIATNTGELFF. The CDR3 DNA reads TGTGCCAGCAGCTCCGGACTAGCCATCGCTACGAACACCGGGGAGCTGTTTTTT.

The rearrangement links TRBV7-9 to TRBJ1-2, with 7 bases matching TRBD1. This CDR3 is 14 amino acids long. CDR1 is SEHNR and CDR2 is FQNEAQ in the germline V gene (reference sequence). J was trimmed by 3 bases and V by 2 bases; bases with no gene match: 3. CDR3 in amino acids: CASSLQGGDYGYTF. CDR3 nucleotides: TGTGCCAGCAGCTTACAGGGGGGCGACTATGGCTACACCTTC. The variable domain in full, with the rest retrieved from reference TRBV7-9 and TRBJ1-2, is DTGVSQNPRHKITKRGQNVTFRCDPISEHNRLYWYRQTLGQGPEFLTYFQNEAQLEKSRLLSDRFSAERPKGSFSTLEIQRTEQGDSAMYLCASSLQGGDYGYTFGSGTRLTVV.

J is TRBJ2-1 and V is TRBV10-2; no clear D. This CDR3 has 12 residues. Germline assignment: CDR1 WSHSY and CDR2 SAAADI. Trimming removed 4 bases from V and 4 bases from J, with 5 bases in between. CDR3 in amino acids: CASSVGYNEQFF. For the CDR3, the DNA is TGCGCCAGCAGTGTCGGTTACAATGAGCAGTTCTTC.

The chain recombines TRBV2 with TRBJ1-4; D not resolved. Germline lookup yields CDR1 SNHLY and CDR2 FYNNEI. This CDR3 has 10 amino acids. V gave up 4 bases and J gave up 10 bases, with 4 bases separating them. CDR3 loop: CASSGVKLFF. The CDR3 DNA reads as TGTGCCAGCAGTGGAGTAAAACTGTTTTTT.

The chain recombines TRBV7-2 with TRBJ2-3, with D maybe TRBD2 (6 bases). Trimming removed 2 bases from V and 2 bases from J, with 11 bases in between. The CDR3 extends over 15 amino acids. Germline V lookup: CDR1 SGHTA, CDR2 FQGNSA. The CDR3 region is CASSLRLAITDTQYF. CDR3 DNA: TGTGCCAGCAGCTTAAGGCTAGCGATCACAGATACGCAGTATTTT.

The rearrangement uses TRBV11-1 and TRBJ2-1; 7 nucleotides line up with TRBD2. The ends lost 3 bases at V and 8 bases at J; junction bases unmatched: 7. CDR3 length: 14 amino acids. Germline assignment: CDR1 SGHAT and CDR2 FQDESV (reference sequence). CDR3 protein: CASSFGGRGDEQFF. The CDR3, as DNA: TGTGCCAGCAGCTTCGGCGGGAGAGGGGATGAGCAGTTCTTC.

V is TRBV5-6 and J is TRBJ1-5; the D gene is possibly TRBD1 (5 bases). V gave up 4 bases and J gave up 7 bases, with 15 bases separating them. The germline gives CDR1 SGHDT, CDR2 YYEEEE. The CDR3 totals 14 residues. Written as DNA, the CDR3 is TGTGCCAGCAGCAGCGGGACCTTAATACAGCCCCAGCATTTT. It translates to CASSSGTLIQPQHF.

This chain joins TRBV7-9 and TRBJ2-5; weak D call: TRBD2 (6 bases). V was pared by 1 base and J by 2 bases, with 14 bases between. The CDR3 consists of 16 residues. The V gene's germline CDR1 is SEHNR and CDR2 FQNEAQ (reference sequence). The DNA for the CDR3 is TGTGCCAGCAGCTTAGATCTGGGGGGTTCGCAAGAGACCCAGTACTTC. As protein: CASSLDLGGSQETQYF.

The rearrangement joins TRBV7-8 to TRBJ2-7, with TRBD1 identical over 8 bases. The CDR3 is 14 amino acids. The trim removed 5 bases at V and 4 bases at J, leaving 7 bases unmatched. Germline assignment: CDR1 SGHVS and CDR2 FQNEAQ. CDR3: CASSPFRQGYEQYF. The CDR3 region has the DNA TGTGCCAGCAGCCCGTTCCGACAGGGGTACGAGCAGTACTTC. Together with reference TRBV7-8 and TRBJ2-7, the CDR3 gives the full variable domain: GAGVSQSPRYKVAKRGQDVALRCDPISGHVSLFWYQQALGQGPEFLTYFQNEAQLDKSGLPSDRFFAERPEGSVSTLKIQRTQQEDSAVYLCASSPFRQGYEQYFGPGTRLTVT.